This record covers a single TCR beta chain. Its antigen remains unknown. Deep was the level at which the assay was run. Libraries were prepared by immunoSEQ multiplex PCR; TCRdb keeps only in-frame clonotypes and omits some of them. The table lists some 2,100,000 clones, about 92% of them singletons. Selected positively for CCR7 and CD45RO-negative, naive CD8 cells excluded terminally differentiated effector memory CD45RA+ cells. The healthy adult donors were HIV-negative and reported no recent acute infections or vaccinations. This CDR3 contains 14 residues. Germline CDR1 is MNHNS and CDR2 is SASEGT. V gave up 2 bases and J gave up 7 bases, with 14 bases separating them. This record comes from a study of shared clonotypes between healthy human individuals. Study findings and constraints: Among non-shared clonotypes, generation probabilities were lower than among those shared by all four donors.

The gene calls are TRBV6-1 and TRBJ1-1, with D possibly matching TRBD1 (5 bases). The sample consisted of naive CD8+ T cells from PBMCs. The TCR originated in a man younger than 35 in good health. Some clones in this sample may be carry-over from other donors' samples. DNA for the CDR3: TGTGCCAGCAGTGAAACGCAGGGTGATAGTGAAGCTTTCTTT. Translation: CASSETQGDSEAFF.